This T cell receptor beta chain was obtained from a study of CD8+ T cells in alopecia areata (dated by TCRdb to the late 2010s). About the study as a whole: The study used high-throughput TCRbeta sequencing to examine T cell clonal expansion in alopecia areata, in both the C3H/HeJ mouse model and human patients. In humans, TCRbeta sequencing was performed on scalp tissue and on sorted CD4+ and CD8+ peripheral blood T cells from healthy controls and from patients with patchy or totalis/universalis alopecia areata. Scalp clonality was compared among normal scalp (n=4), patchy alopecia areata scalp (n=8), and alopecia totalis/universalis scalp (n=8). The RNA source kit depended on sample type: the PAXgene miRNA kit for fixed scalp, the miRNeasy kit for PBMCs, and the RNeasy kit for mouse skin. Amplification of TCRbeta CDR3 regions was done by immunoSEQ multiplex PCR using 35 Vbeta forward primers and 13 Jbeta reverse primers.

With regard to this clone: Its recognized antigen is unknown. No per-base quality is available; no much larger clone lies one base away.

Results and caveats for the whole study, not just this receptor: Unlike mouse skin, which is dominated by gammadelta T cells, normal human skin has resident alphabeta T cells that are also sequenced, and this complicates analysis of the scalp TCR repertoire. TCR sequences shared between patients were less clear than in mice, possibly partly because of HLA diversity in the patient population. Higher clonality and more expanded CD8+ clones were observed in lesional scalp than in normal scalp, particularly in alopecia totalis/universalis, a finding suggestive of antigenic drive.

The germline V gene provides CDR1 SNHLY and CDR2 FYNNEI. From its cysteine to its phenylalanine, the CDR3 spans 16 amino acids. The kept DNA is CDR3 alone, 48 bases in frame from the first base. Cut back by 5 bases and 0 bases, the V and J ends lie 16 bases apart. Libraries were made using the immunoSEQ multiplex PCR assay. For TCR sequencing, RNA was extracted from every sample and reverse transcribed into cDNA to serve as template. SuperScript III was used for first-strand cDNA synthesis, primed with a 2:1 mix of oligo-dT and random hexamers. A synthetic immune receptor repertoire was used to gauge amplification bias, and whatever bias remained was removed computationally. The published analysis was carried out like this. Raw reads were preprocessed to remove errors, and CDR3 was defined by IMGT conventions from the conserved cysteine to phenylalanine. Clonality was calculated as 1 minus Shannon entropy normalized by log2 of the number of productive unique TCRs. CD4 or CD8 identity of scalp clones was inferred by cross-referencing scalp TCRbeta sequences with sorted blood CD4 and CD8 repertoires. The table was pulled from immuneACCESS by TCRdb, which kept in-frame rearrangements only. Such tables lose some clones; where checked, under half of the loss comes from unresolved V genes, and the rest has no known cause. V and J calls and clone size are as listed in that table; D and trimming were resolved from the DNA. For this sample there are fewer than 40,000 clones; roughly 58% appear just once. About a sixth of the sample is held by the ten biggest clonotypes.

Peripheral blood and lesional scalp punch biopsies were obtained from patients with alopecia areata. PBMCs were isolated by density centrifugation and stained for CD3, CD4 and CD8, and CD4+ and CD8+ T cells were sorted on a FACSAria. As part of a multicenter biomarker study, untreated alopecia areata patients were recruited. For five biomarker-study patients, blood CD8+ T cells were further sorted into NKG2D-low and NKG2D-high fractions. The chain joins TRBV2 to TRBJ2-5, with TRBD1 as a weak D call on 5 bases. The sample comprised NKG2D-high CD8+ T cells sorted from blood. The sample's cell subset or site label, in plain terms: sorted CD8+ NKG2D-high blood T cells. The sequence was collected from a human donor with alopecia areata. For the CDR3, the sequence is CASSPWVTEYQETQYF. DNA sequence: TGTGCCAGCAGTCCATGGGTGACAGAATACCAAGAGACCCAGTACTTC.